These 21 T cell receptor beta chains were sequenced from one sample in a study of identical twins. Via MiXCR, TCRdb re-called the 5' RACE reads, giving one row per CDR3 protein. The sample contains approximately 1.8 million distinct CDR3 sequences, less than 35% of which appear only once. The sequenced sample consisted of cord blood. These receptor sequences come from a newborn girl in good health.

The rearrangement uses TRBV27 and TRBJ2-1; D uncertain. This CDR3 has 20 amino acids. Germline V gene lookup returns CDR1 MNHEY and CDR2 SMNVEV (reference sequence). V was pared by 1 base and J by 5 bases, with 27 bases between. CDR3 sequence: CASSLFPATEIPRPNNEQFF. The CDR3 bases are TGTGCCAGCAGTTTATTCCCGGCCACGGAAATCCCCAGGCCTAACAATGAGCAGTTCTTC.

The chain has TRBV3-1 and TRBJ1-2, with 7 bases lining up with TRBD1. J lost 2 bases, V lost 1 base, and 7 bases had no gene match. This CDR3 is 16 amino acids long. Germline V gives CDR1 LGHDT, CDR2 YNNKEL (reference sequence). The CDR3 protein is CASSQVRQGENYGYTF. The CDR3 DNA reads TGTGCCAGCAGCCAAGTTAGGCAGGGGGAGAACTATGGCTACACCTTC.

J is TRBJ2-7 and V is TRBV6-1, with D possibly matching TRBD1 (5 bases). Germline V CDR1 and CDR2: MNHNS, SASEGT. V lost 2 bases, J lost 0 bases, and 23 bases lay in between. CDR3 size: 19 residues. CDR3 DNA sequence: TGTGCCAGCAGTGAACGGATTGGGTGGGGCATCGATACCTCCTACGAGCAGTACTTC. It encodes CASSERIGWGIDTSYEQYF.

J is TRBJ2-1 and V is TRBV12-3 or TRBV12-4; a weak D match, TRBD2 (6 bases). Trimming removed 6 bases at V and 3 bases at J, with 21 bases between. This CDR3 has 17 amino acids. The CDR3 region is CASSPILTGGIYNEQFF. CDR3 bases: TGTGCCAGCAGCCCCATCCTTACTGGCGGGATCTACAATGAGCAGTTCTTC.

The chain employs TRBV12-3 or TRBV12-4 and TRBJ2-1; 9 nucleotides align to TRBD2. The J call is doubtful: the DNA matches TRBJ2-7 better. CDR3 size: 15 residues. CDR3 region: CASSLETSGYNEQYF. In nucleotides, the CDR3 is TGTGCCAGCAGTTTGGAGACTAGCGGCTACAATGAGCAGTACTTC.

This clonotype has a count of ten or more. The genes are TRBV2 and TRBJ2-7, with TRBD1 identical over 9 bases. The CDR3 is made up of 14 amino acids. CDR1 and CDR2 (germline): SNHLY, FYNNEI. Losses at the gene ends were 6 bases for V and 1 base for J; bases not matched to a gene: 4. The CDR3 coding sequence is TGTGCCAGCAGCGCCGGGACAGGGTCCTACGAGCAGTACTTC. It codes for CASSAGTGSYEQYF.

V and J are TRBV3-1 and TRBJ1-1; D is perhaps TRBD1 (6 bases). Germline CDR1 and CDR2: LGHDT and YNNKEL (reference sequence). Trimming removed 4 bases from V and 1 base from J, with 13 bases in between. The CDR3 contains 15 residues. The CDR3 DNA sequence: TGTGCCAGCAGCCTGACAGGTTGGGGGAACACTGAAGCTTTCTTT. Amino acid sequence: CASSLTGWGNTEAFF.

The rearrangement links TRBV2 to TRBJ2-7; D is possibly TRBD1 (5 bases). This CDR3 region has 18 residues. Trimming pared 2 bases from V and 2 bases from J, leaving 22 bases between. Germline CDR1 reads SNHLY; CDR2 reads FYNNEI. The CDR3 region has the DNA TGTGCCAGCAGTGAAATCATGCCCTATAGATCAGGGCCCTACGAGCAGTACTTC. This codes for CASSEIMPYRSGPYEQYF. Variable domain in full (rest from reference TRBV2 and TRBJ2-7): EPEVTQTPSHQVTQMGQEVILRCVPISNHLYFYWYRQILGQKVEFLVSFYNNEISEKSEIFDDQFSVERPDGSNFTLKIRSTKLEDSAMYFCASSEIMPYRSGPYEQYFGPGTRLTVT.

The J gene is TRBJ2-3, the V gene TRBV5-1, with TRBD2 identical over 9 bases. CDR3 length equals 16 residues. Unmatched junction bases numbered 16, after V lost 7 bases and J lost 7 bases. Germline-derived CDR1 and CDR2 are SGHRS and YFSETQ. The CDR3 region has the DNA TGCGCCAGCCGCGGGTCGGGACTAGCAGGACCTTATACGCAGTATTTT. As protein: CASRGSGLAGPYTQYF.

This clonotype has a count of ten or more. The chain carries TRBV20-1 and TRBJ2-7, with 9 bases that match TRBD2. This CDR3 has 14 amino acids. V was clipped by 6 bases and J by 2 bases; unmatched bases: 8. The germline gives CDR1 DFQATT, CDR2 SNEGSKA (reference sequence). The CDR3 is CSAASLAGAYEQYF. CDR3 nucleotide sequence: TGCAGTGCCGCAAGTTTAGCGGGGGCCTACGAGCAGTACTTC.

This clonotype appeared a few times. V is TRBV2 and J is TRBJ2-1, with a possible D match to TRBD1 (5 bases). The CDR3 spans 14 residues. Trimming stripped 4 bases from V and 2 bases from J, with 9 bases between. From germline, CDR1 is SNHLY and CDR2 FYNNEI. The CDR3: CASSGVRAYNEQFF. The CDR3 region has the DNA TGTGCCAGCAGTGGTGTCAGGGCCTACAATGAGCAGTTCTTC.

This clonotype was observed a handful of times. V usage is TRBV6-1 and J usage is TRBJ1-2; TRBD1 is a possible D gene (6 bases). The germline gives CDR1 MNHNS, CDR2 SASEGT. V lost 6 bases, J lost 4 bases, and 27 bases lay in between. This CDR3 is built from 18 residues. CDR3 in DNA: TGTGCCAGCAGCACGGAACTAGGAGTTGGGGGCGCGGGCTATGGCTACACCTTC. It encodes CASSTELGVGGAGYGYTF.

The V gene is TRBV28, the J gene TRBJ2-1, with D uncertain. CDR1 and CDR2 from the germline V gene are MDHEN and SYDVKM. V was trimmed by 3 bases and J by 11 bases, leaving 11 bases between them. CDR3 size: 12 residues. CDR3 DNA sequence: TGTGCCAGCAGTTTGGTTCCGCCAAAGCAGTTCTTC. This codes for CASSLVPPKQFF.

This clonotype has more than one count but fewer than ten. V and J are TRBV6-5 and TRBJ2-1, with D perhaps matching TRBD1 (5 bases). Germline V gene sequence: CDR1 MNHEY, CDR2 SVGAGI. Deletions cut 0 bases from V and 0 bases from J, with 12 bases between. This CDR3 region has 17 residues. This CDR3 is CASSYSSLDNSYNEQFF. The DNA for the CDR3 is TGTGCCAGCAGTTACTCGTCGCTGGACAACTCCTACAATGAGCAGTTCTTC.

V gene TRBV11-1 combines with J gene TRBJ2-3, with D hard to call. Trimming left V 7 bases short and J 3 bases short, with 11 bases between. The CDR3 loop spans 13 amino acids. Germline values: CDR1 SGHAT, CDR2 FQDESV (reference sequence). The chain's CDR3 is CASTQTGTDTQYF. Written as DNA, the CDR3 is TGTGCCAGCACCCAGACGGGTACAGATACGCAGTATTTT.

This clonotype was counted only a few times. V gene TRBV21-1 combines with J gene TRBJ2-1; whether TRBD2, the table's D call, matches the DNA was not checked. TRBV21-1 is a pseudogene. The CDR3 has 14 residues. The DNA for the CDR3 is TGTGCCAGCAGCCCCCGGACTAGAAACAATGAGCAGTTCTTC. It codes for CASSPRTRNNEQFF.

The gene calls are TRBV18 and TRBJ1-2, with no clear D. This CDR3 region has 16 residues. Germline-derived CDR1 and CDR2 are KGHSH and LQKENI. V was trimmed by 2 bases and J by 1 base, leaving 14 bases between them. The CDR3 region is CASSPTDTAFNYGYTF. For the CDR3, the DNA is TGTGCCAGCTCACCAACCGACACAGCTTTTAACTATGGCTACACCTTC.

For the CDR3, the DNA is TGTGCCAGCAGTTCGGGACAGTTCACAGATACGCAGTATTTT. It translates to CASSSGQFTDTQYF. The chain joins TRBV5-4 to TRBJ2-3; 7 bases are a match to TRBD1. The length of the CDR3 is 14 residues. The V and J ends lost 5 bases and 2 bases, in that order; junction bases with no gene match: 5. Germline V lookup: CDR1 SGHNT, CDR2 YYREEE (reference sequence).

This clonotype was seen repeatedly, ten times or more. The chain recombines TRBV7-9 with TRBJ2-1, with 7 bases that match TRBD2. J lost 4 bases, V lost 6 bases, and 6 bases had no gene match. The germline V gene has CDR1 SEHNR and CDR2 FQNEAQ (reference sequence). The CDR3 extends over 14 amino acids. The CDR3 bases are TGTGCCAGCAGTTATACGGGGGGTTACAATGAGCAGTTCTTC. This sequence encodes CASSYTGGYNEQFF.

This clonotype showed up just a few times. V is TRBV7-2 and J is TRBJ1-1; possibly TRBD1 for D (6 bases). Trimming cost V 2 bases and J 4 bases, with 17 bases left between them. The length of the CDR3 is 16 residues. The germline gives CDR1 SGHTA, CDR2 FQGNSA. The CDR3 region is CASSLTAPRGVTEAFF. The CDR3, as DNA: TGTGCCAGCAGCTTAACTGCCCCGAGGGGGGTCACTGAAGCTTTCTTT.

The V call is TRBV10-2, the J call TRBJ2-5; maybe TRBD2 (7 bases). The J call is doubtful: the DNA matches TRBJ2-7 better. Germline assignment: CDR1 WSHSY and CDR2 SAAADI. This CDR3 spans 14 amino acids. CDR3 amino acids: CASGLRGAGYEQYF. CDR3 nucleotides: TGCGCCAGCGGACTACGGGGGGCAGGGTACGAGCAGTACTTC.